This T cell receptor (beta chain) appears in the sequencing data of a study of regulatory T cells in long-lasting Graves disease. Time point defined: persistent/refractory GD, antithyroid drugs over 5 years with positive TRAb. With RNA extracted from PBMCs as input, the TCR library was made. The authors built TCR beta libraries using iRepertoire HTBI primers and Arm-PCR of CDR3 regions. TCRdb processed the multiplex PCR reads anew with MiXCR; each CDR3 protein has one entry. The table records approximately 290,000 distinct CDR3 sequences, around 20% of them present only once. V dropped 6 bases and J dropped 5 bases, with 10 bases sitting between them. The CDR3 extends over 12 amino acids. CDR1 and CDR2 (germline): SNHLY, FYNNEI. Broader study findings: Persistent disease preferred TRBV28, TRBJ1-2 and TRBJ2-5. Persistent Graves' patients possessed reduced TCR diversity relative to recently diagnosed ones.

This clonotype showed up many times. As yet, its antigen is unknown. The chain recombines TRBV2 with TRBJ2-5; D is unclear. The TCR comes from a female donor with Graves disease. Sequencing used peripheral blood mononuclear cells (PBMCs), obtained when the disease was refractory, from a patient treated with antithyroid drugs. Here the CDR3 DNA reads TGTGCCAGCAGCCCCCCTCGGGAGACCCAGTACTTC. Amino acids: CASSPPRETQYF.